These 26 T cell receptor beta chains originate from one sample sequenced in a study of T-cell reconstitution after alpha-beta-depleted transplantation in children. Unique molecular identifiers were incorporated into the prepared TCRbeta library. One entry per CDR3 protein, called by TCRdb with MiXCR from the PCR reads. The sample holds around 380,000 distinct CDR3 sequences, about a tenth seen once. This material consisted of PBMCs from the stem cell graft donor, taken from the stem cell graft. All receptors derive from a human donor who donated a stem cell graft to a child with acute myeloid leukemia.

This clonotype came up many times. The CDR3 here is CASSWTGSGNTIYF. In DNA, the CDR3 is TGTGCCAGCAGCTGGACAGGGTCTGGAAACACCATATATTTT. The chain couples TRBV7-2 to TRBJ1-3, with 8 bases fitting TRBD1. V lost 4 bases, J lost 1 base, and 0 bases stayed unmatched. The CDR3 covers 14 residues. Germline V gives CDR1 SGHTA, CDR2 FQGNSA.

Many counts were recorded for this clonotype. The rearrangement joins TRBV9 to TRBJ2-3; 12 bases are shared with TRBD2. Per the germline V gene, CDR1 is SGDLS and CDR2 is YYNGEE. CDR3 length equals 16 residues. The J segment lost 3 bases and the V segment lost 4 bases, leaving 6 bases of the junction unmatched. CDR3 loop: CASSIDLAGGTDTQYF. The CDR3 nucleotides are TGTGCCAGCAGCATCGACCTAGCGGGAGGGACAGATACGCAGTATTTT.

This clonotype has just a few counts. CDR3: CASSYQGYDGYTF. In nucleotides, the CDR3 is TGTGCCAGCAGTTACCAGGGGTATGATGGCTACACCTTC. V and J are TRBV6-5 and TRBJ1-2, with D perhaps matching TRBD1 (6 bases). The CDR3 contains 13 residues. Trimming removed 2 bases at V and 6 bases at J, with 10 bases between. The germline V gene has CDR1 MNHEY and CDR2 SVGAGI.

V and J are TRBV25-1 and TRBJ2-1; 14 bases agree with TRBD2. Germline CDR1 reads MGHDK; CDR2 reads SYGVNS. This CDR3 region has 19 residues. V dropped 6 bases and J dropped 7; count of bases not matched to a gene: 17. CDR3 protein: CASRSIYGLAGGQRNEQFF. The DNA for the CDR3 is TGTGCCAGCAGATCCATATACGGACTAGCGGGGGGCCAAAGGAATGAGCAGTTCTTC.

This clonotype was seen a few times. The chain joins TRBV7-8 to TRBJ2-5, with D unclear. CDR3 length: 14 amino acids. Looked up from germline, CDR1 is SGHVS and CDR2 is FQNEAQ. V lost 5 bases and J lost 5, with 15 bases in between. The CDR3 loop reads CASSKEARVETQYF. The CDR3 DNA is TGTGCCAGCAGCAAAGAGGCTAGGGTCGAGACCCAGTACTTC.

CDR3 DNA: TGTGCCAGCAGTTCCTGGAGCTCCTACAATGAGCAGTTCTTC. Translated: CASSSWSSYNEQFF. V and J are TRBV12-3 or TRBV12-4 and TRBJ2-1, with D hard to call. Trimming shortened V by 4 bases and J by 0 bases, and 7 bases separated the two germline ends. The CDR3 contains 14 residues.

This clonotype showed up many times. The chain is built from TRBV20-1 and TRBJ1-5; 7 positions agree with TRBD1. CDR3 length: 15 residues. The V and J ends lost 3 bases and 2 bases, in that order; junction bases with no gene match: 7. Germline values: CDR1 DFQATT, CDR2 SNEGSKA (reference sequence). Here the CDR3 reads CSARTGWWGNQPQHF. CDR3 nucleotide sequence: TGCAGTGCTAGGACAGGGTGGTGGGGCAATCAGCCCCAGCATTTT.

The table lists this clonotype with a few counts. The V call is TRBV24-1, the J call TRBJ2-2; D gene unclear. Germline loops: CDR1 KGHDR, CDR2 SFDVKD. Trimming removed 2 bases at V and 5 bases at J, with 14 bases between. The CDR3 is made up of 16 amino acids. For the CDR3, the DNA is TGTGCCACCAGTGATTCCACACCGACGGGTACCGGGGAGCTGTTTTTT. Translating gives CATSDSTPTGTGELFF.

This clonotype was seen only a few times. This chain links TRBV7-2 with TRBJ2-7, with 10 bases aligning to TRBD1. The CDR3 runs 17 residues. Trimming cost V 4 bases and J 4 bases; bases outside gene matches: 13. Germline V gene lookup returns CDR1 SGHTA and CDR2 FQGNSA. For the CDR3, the DNA is TGTGCCAGCAGCTCGGGACAGGGGTCGGAGGGTTGGTACGAGCAGTACTTC. Translation: CASSSGQGSEGWYEQYF.

J is TRBJ2-2 and V is TRBV20-1; 9 bases line up with TRBD1. Germline V gene lookup returns CDR1 DFQATT and CDR2 SNEGSKA (reference sequence). Germline trimming cut 5 bases from V and 4 bases from J; bases unmatched to any gene: 5. There are 14 residues in the CDR3. Here the CDR3 reads CSAFGQGSTGELFF. CDR3 coding DNA: TGCAGTGCTTTCGGACAGGGGAGCACCGGGGAGCTGTTTTTT.

V gene TRBV6-2 or TRBV6-3 combines with J gene TRBJ1-1; D unresolved. This CDR3 comprises 14 residues. Germline V gene lookup returns CDR1 MNHEY and CDR2 SVGEGT. Between the trimmed V and J ends, which lost 2 bases and 3 bases, there was a span of 10 bases. Here the CDR3 DNA reads TGTGCCAGCAGTTACGGATCACAGCACACTGAAGCTTTCTTT. Its protein is CASSYGSQHTEAFF.

This chain connects TRBV9 to TRBJ2-1; possible D gene TRBD2, 6 bases. The V gene's germline CDR1 is SGDLS and CDR2 YYNGEE. Trimming took 0 bases from V and 7 from J, leaving 8 bases between them. The CDR3 spans 13 residues. The CDR3 nucleotides read TGTGCCAGCAGCGTAGACGGGGGTAATGAGCAGTTCTTC. Translating it yields CASSVDGGNEQFF.

The V gene is TRBV7-2, the J gene TRBJ1-5; the D gene is possibly TRBD1 (5 bases). The CDR3 covers 14 residues. In germline, CDR1 is SGHTA, CDR2 FQGNSA. Trimming left V 1 base short and J 10 bases short, with 14 bases between. The CDR3 loop is CASSLGGDIRPQHF. The CDR3 nucleotides are TGTGCCAGCAGCTTAGGGGGCGATATCAGACCCCAGCATTTT.

The CDR3 nucleotides read TGTGCCAGCAGTTATAGCTTTGGGACAGATACGCAGTATTTT. It translates to CASSYSFGTDTQYF. The gene calls are TRBV6-6 and TRBJ2-3; D not resolved. Germline CDR1 reads MNHNY; CDR2 reads SVGAGI (reference sequence). CDR3 length equals 14 residues. V lost 3 bases, J lost 3 bases, and 10 bases lay in between.

CDR3 protein: CASSLSITVQETQYF. The CDR3 nucleotides are TGTGCCAGCAGCTTGTCTATAACGGTTCAAGAGACCCAGTACTTC. The chain combines TRBV5-5 with TRBJ2-5; the D is unclear. This CDR3 is 15 amino acids long. The germline V gene has CDR1 SGHKS and CDR2 YYEKEE (reference sequence). Trimming shortened V by 1 base and J by 2 bases, and 12 bases separated the two germline ends.

The gene calls are TRBV30 and TRBJ1-2; D not certain. Germline CDR1 is GTSNPN and CDR2 is SVGIG (reference sequence). The V gene lost 5 bases and the J gene lost 6 bases, with 10 bases spanning the gap. This CDR3 is built from 11 residues. This chain's CDR3 is CAWVVGDGYTF. For the CDR3, the DNA is TGTGCCTGGGTGGTCGGTGATGGCTACACCTTC.

The J gene is TRBJ1-2, the V gene TRBV5-1, with a tentative D call TRBD1 (5 bases). Germline V gene data show CDR1 as SGHRS and CDR2 as YFSETQ. This CDR3 is 16 amino acids long. V was cut by 0 bases and J by 5 bases, with 17 bases left in between. This CDR3 reads CASSLEGTVRDYGYTF. The CDR3 nucleotides read TGCGCCAGCAGCTTGGAGGGGACCGTGAGGGATTATGGCTACACCTTC.

This clonotype was seen only a few times. The chain carries TRBV20-1 and TRBJ2-3; perhaps TRBD1 as D (5 bases). The CDR3 has 14 amino acids. Trimming removed 1 base at V and 2 bases at J, with 10 bases between. Per germline, CDR1 DFQATT and CDR2 SNEGSKA (reference sequence). CDR3 sequence (DNA): TGCAGTGCTAGAGGGACACCTAACACAGATACGCAGTATTTT. This translates into CSARGTPNTDTQYF.

This clonotype was seen a handful of times. The chain carries TRBV7-6 and TRBJ2-5, with D maybe TRBD1 (6 bases). Per germline, CDR1 SGHVS and CDR2 FNYEAQ. The V end lost 2 bases, the J end lost 1 base, and 14 bases lay between the germline ends. The CDR3 spans 16 residues. CDR3 amino acids: CASSLNIQGTQETQYF. In DNA form, the CDR3 reads TGTGCCAGCAGCTTAAATATTCAGGGGACCCAAGAGACCCAGTACTTC.

The genes are TRBV29-1 and TRBJ2-1; possibly TRBD2 for D (5 bases). Germline CDR1 is SQVTM and CDR2 is ANQGSEA. The CDR3 runs to 11 residues. The V gene lost 6 bases and the J gene lost 9 bases, with 12 bases spanning the gap. The CDR3 here is CSVERRGEQFF. CDR3 DNA: TGCAGCGTCGAACGACGGGGTGAGCAGTTCTTC.

As to this clonotype: A junction boundary mismatches the germline segment, possibly from a read error. The chain combines TRBV29-1 with TRBJ2-4; a weak D match, TRBD1 (6 bases). Germline V CDR1 and CDR2: SQVTM, ANQGSEA. The CDR3 sequence is 13 residues long. CDR3 in amino acids: CSVSGQGKNSQYF. In DNA form, the CDR3 reads TGCAGCGTGAGCGGTCAGGGGAAAAACAGTCAGTACTTC.

A few counts support this clonotype. The V call is TRBV7-2, the J call TRBJ2-2; unclear D gene. V dropped 5 bases and J dropped 2 bases, with 15 bases sitting between them. Germline CDR1 reads SGHTA; CDR2 reads FQGNSA. CDR3 size: 16 residues. For the CDR3, the DNA is TGTGCCAGCAGCCCCGATGGGCGGAGTAACACCGGGGAGCTGTTTTTT. Translation: CASSPDGRSNTGELFF.

This clonotype was counted at least ten times. CDR3 residues: CASSPGTEGYTQYF. The CDR3 DNA sequence: TGCGCCAGCAGCCCCGGGACAGAAGGATATACGCAGTATTTT. The chain couples TRBV5-1 to TRBJ2-3; 7 bases are a match to TRBD1. The V and J ends lost 4 bases and 7 bases, in that order; junction bases with no gene match: 9. The CDR3 runs to 14 residues. Germline CDR1 is SGHRS and CDR2 is YFSETQ. The variable domain in full, with the rest retrieved from reference TRBV5-1 and TRBJ2-3, is KAGVTQTPRYLIKTRGQQVTLSCSPISGHRSVSWYQQTPGQGLQFLFEYFSETQRNKGNFPGRFSGRQFSNSRSEMNVSTLELGDSALYLCASSPGTEGYTQYFGPGTRLTVL.

The chain combines TRBV7-9 with TRBJ2-7, with D maybe TRBD1 (5 bases). This CDR3 has 14 amino acids. V was shortened by 0 bases and J by 5 bases, with 11 bases between the two germline ends. Germline CDR1 is SEHNR and CDR2 is FQNEAQ (reference sequence). The CDR3 bases are TGTGCCAGCAGCTTAGCGGGGATCAGGGACGAGCAGTACTTC. Translating gives CASSLAGIRDEQYF.

This clonotype was seen repeatedly, ten times or more. The rearrangement links TRBV7-2 to TRBJ2-5, with TRBD2 identical over 7 bases. The CDR3 runs 14 residues. Germline CDR1 SGHTA, CDR2 FQGNSA. The J segment lost 3 bases and the V segment lost 1 base, leaving 2 bases of the junction unmatched. The CDR3 DNA reads as TGTGCCAGCAGCTTAGGGGGACTAAAAGAGACCCAGTACTTC. Translating it yields CASSLGGLKETQYF.

There are a few counts of this clonotype. The chain recombines TRBV3-1 with TRBJ2-7; no definite D call. V was pared by 0 bases and J by 4 bases, with 7 bases between. The V gene's germline CDR1 is LGHDT and CDR2 YNNKEL (reference sequence). The CDR3 covers 13 residues. The CDR3, as DNA: TGTGCCAGCAGCCAAGAAGGCTCTTACGAGCAGTACGTC. Translation: CASSQEGSYEQYV.